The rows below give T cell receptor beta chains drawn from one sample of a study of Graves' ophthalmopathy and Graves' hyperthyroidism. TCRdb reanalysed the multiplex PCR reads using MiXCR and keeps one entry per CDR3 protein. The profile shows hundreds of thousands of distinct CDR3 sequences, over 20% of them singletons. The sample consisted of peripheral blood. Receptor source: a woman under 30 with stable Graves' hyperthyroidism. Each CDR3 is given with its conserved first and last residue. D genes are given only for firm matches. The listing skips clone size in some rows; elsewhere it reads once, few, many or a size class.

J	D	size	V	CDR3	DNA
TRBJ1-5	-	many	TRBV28	CASSYGPPGGQPQHF	TGTGCCAGCAGTTACGGGCCTCCTGGGGGCCAGCCCCAGCATTTT
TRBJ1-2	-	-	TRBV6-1	CASSETGHYGYTF	TGTGCCAGCAGTGAAACAGGCCACTATGGCTACACCTTC
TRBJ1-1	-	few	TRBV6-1	CAILAEAFF	TGTGCCATTTTGGCTGAAGCTTTCTTT
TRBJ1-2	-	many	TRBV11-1	CASSLMSDQQKYGYTF	TGTGCCAGCAGCTTAATGTCGGACCAACAAAAGTATGGCTACACCTTC
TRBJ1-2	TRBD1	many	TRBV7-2	CASSLRRTGVYGYTF	TGTGCCAGCAGCTTAAGGAGGACAGGCGTCTATGGCTACACCTTC
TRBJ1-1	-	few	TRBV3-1	CASSQRGGSTEAFF	TGTGCCAGCAGCCAAAGGGGGGGCAGCACTGAAGCTTTCTTT
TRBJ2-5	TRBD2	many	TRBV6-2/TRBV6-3	CASSTKKTPLAEQETQYF	TGTGCCAGCAGTACTAAGAAGACCCCACTAGCGGAGCAAGAGACCCAGTACTTC
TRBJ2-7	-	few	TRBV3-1	CASSQGGVGYEQYF	TGTGCCAGCAGCCAAGGCGGGGTAGGGTACGAGCAGTACTTC
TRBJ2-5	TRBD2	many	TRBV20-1	CSAREAGDVVETQYF	TGCAGTGCTAGGGAAGCGGGAGATGTGGTAGAGACCCAGTACTTC
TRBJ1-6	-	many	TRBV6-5	CASRGGSSYNSPLHF	TGTGCCAGCAGGGGGGGAAGCTCCTATAATTCACCCCTCCACTTT
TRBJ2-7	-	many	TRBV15	CATSRDKARSYEQYF	TGTGCCACCAGCAGAGATAAGGCCAGATCCTACGAGCAGTACTTC
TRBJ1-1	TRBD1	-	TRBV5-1	CASSGDRGFAFF	TGCGCCAGCAGCGGGGACAGGGGGTTTGCTTTCTTT
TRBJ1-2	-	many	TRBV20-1	CSAPQGHYGYTF	TGCAGTGCTCCGCAGGGTCACTATGGCTACACCTTC
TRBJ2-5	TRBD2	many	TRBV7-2	CASSSTSGLETQYF	TGTGCCAGCAGCTCCACTAGCGGGTTGGAGACCCAGTACTTC
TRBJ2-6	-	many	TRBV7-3	CASSSHSGASGANVLTF	TGTGCCAGCAGCTCTCATTCAGGGGCCTCTGGGGCCAACGTCCTGACTTTC
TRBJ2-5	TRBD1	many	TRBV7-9	CASSAGQGVQETQYF	TGTGCCAGCAGCGCCGGACAGGGGGTTCAAGAGACCCAGTACTTC
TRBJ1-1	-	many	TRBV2	CASTEVGTEAFF	TGTGCCAGCACAGAGGTCGGCACTGAAGCTTTCTTT
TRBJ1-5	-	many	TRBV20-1	CSARGAFGPQHF	TGCAGTGCTAGAGGGGCGTTTGGGCCCCAGCATTTT
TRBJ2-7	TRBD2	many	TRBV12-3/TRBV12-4	CASTRGTSGLLEQYF	TGTGCCAGCACCAGAGGGACTAGCGGCCTCCTGGAGCAGTACTTC
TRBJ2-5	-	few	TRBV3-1	CASSQVTAETQYF	TGTGCCAGCAGCCAAGTCACAGCAGAGACCCAGTACTTC
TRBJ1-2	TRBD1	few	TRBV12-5	CASGSGTGLNYGYTF	TGTGCTAGTGGTTCGGGGACAGGCTTGAACTATGGCTACACCTTC
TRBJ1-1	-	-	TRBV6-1	CASIQKVFGTEAFF	TGTGCCAGCATTCAAAAGGTCTTCGGCACTGAAGCTTTCTTT
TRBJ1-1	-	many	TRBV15	CATSRDGLTEAFF	TGTGCCACCAGCAGAGATGGTCTCACTGAAGCTTTCTTT
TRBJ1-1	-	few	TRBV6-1	CASSRDDTEAFF	TGTGCCAGCAGTAGGGACGACACTGAAGCTTTCTTT
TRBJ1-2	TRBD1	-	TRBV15	CATSRGDRANYGYTF	TGTGCCACCAGCAGGGGGGACAGGGCTAACTATGGCTACACCTTC
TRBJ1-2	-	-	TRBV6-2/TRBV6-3	CASSYGNGSFNYGYTF	TGTGCCAGCAGTTACGGTAACGGCTCGTTTAACTATGGCTACACCTTC
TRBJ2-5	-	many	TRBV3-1	CASSQAGYQETQYF	TGTGCCAGCAGCCAAGCGGGATACCAAGAGACCCAGTACTTC
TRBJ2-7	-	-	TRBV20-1	CSARDMTHPTDEQYF	TGCAGTGCTAGAGATATGACCCACCCCACGGACGAGCAGTACTTC
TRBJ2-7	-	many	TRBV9	CASSGTRDSYEQYF	TGTGCCAGCAGCGGAACAAGGGACTCCTACGAGCAGTACTTC
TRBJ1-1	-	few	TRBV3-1	CATTQKGGTEAFF	TGTGCCACCACCCAGAAAGGGGGCACTGAAGCTTTCTTT
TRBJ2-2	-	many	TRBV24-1	CATSDWGAGELFF	TGTGCCACCAGTGATTGGGGGGCCGGGGAGCTGTTTTTT
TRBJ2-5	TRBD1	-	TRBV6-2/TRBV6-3	CASSHNPGRGQGAKTQYF	TGTGCCAGCAGTCACAACCCAGGACGGGGACAGGGGGCGAAGACCCAGTACTTC
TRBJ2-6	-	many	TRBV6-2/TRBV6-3	CASSYSLRGTAGANVLTF	TGTGCCAGCAGTTACTCGTTACGGGGAACCGCTGGGGCCAACGTCCTGACTTTC
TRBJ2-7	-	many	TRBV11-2	CASSTRERLLVVHEQYF	TGTGCCAGCAGCACTAGGGAAAGACTGCTTGTCGTCCACGAGCAGTACTTC
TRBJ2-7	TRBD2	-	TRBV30	CAFGTSFYEQYF	TGTGCCTTCGGGACTAGCTTTTACGAGCAGTACTTC
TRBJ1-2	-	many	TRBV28	CASSFGGRYGYTF	TGTGCCAGCAGTTTCGGGGGACGGTATGGCTACACCTTC
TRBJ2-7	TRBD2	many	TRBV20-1	CSARVGTSGSGYEQYF	TGCAGTGCTAGAGTTGGGACTAGCGGGAGTGGGTACGAGCAGTACTTC
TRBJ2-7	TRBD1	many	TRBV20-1	CSARGTGTYEQYF	TGCAGTGCTAGAGGGACAGGGACCTACGAGCAGTACTTC
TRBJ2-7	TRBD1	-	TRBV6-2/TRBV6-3	CASSTAGTGGYEQYF	TGTGCCAGCAGTACCGCCGGGACAGGGGGCTACGAGCAGTACTTC
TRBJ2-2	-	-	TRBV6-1	CASSPLFLVGTGELFF	TGTGCCAGCAGTCCGCTGTTTCTAGTCGGCACCGGGGAGCTGTTTTTT
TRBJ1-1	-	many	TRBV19	CASSIGSLTEAFF	TGTGCCAGTAGTATTGGCAGCCTCACTGAAGCTTTCTTT
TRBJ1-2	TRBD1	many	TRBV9	CASSPRGTAYGYTF	TGTGCCAGCAGCCCCCGCGGGACAGCTTATGGCTACACCTTC
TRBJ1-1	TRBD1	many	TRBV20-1	CSAMTGGQLNTEAFF	TGCAGTGCTATGACAGGGGGCCAATTGAACACTGAAGCTTTCTTT